The 30 T cell receptor beta chains reported below all come from one sample, sequenced in a study of multiple sclerosis patients with progressive multifocal leukoencephalopathy. This table comes from immunoSEQ multiplex PCR, and its TCRdb copy is limited to in-frame clones, with some not included. The sample lists about 33,000 clones; roughly 87% were seen once. As for time point: time of PML onset. The sample was PBMCs, taken from a patient treated with natalizumab. The receptors were sampled from a human donor with progressive multifocal leukoencephalopathy.

This clone ranks as medium-sized. The chain combines TRBV27 with TRBJ2-1; D is ambiguous. This CDR3 contains 12 residues. V was shortened by 5 bases and J by 7 bases, with 9 bases between the two germline ends. Germline V CDR1 and CDR2: MNHEY, SMNVEV (reference sequence). As DNA, the CDR3 is TGTGCCAGCAGTATATTAGGAAATGAGCAGTTCTTC. Amino acid sequence: CASSILGNEQFF.

The chain uses TRBV6-5 and TRBJ2-1; the match to TRBD2 covers 12 bases. There are 15 residues in the CDR3. Germline lookup yields CDR1 MNHEY and CDR2 SVGAGI. The trim removed 4 bases at V and 7 bases at J, leaving 5 bases unmatched. The CDR3 here is CASSLGLAGENEQFF. CDR3 in DNA: TGTGCCAGCAGTTTGGGACTAGCGGGTGAGAATGAGCAGTTCTTC.

The genes are TRBV19 and TRBJ2-7; possible D gene TRBD1, 7 bases. Trimming removed 3 bases at V and 2 bases at J, with 11 bases between. Germline V gene sequence: CDR1 LNHDA, CDR2 SQIVND (reference sequence). The length of the CDR3 is 14 residues. CDR3 bases: TGTGCCAGTAGTATCGCAGGGGGGACCTACGAGCAGTACTTC. Translation gives CASSIAGGTYEQYF.

This chain connects TRBV7-9 to TRBJ2-1; weak D call: TRBD1 (7 bases). The CDR3 length is 15 residues. Deletions cut 5 bases from V and 4 bases from J, with 15 bases between. Germline V CDR1 and CDR2: SEHNR, FQNEAQ (reference sequence). In DNA form, the CDR3 reads TGTGCCAGCAGCCTTCGGAGGGGGCGGTACAATGAGCAGTTCTTC. Translated, it gives CASSLRRGRYNEQFF. The full variable domain, in which reference TRBV7-9 and TRBJ2-1 provide the parts outside the CDR3, is DTGVSQNPRHKITKRGQNVTFRCDPISEHNRLYWYRQTLGQGPEFLTYFQNEAQLEKSRLLSDRFSAERPKGSFSTLEIQRTEQGDSAMYLCASSLRRGRYNEQFFGPGTRLTVL.

The CDR3 sequence is CASSLRAVDRELIPPSYEQYF. In DNA, the CDR3 is TGTGCCAGCAGCTTACGGGCTGTTGATCGGGAGCTCATTCCGCCTTCCTACGAGCAGTACTTC. The chain has TRBV7-8 and TRBJ2-7, with a tentative D call TRBD2 (6 bases). V was trimmed by 2 bases and J by 1 base, leaving 30 bases between them. The CDR3 loop spans 21 amino acids. The germline CDR1 and CDR2 sequences are SGHVS and FQNEAQ.

This clone has more than one count but fewer than ten. The CDR3 DNA sequence: TGTGCCAGCAGTGAGGGACTAGCGGGAGGGCCAGATACGCAGTATTTT. It yields the protein CASSEGLAGGPDTQYF. This chain joins TRBV6-4 and TRBJ2-3; 16 positions match TRBD2. With V trimmed by 3 bases and J by 4 bases, 1 base remained unmatched. This CDR3 is built from 16 residues. CDR1 is MRHNA, CDR2 SNTAGT, per germline.

J is TRBJ1-6 and V is TRBV5-4, with 7 bases aligning to TRBD1. CDR1 and CDR2 from the germline V gene are SGHNT and YYREEE (reference sequence). V gave up 5 bases and J gave up 7 bases; unmatched junction bases: 9. The CDR3 extends over 15 amino acids. The CDR3 protein is CASSSYRDRNSPLHF. The CDR3 DNA reads as TGTGCCAGCAGTTCATACCGGGACAGAAATTCACCCCTCCACTTT.

V usage is TRBV5-4 and J usage is TRBJ2-1; TRBD1 is a possible D gene (6 bases). CDR1 SGHNT and CDR2 YYREEE come from the germline V gene (reference sequence). Trimming pared 4 bases from V and 7 bases from J, leaving 15 bases between. The CDR3 contains 14 residues. The CDR3 DNA is TGTGCCAGCAGCCGCGACGGGACATCGAATGAGCAGTTCTTC. This codes for CASSRDGTSNEQFF.

The chain is built from TRBV6-1 and TRBJ2-7; tentatively, D is TRBD1 (7 bases). The germline CDR1 and CDR2 sequences are MNHNS and SASEGT. With 4 bases removed from V and 0 bases from J, the gap between germline ends came to 16 bases. The CDR3 consists of 16 residues. The CDR3 spells CASSGGGTDSSYEQYF. The CDR3 region has the DNA TGTGCCAGCAGTGGAGGAGGGACAGATAGCTCCTACGAGCAGTACTTC.

This rearrangement joins TRBV5-1 to TRBJ2-2; D is perhaps TRBD2 (7 bases). The CDR3 has 17 residues. From germline, CDR1 is SGHRS and CDR2 YFSETQ. Trimming took 2 bases from V and 6 from J, leaving 20 bases between them. The CDR3 region has the DNA TGCGCCAGCAGCTTACCGGTGGCAGGGAGGGGGTCCGGGGAGCTGTTTTTT. It is translated as CASSLPVAGRGSGELFF.

V and J are TRBV28 and TRBJ1-2; unclear D gene. The CDR3 consists of 13 residues. Per germline, CDR1 MDHEN and CDR2 SYDVKM. V dropped 8 bases and J dropped 4 bases, with 14 bases sitting between them. The DNA of the CDR3 is TGTGCCAGCTCAGTAGACCCTCTCTATGGCTACACCTTC. Translating it yields CASSVDPLYGYTF.

The chain recombines TRBV5-4 with TRBJ1-2; D unclear. The V gene's germline CDR1 is SGHNT and CDR2 YYREEE (reference sequence). The V gene lost 6 bases and the J gene lost 6 bases, with 18 bases spanning the gap. CDR3 length: 14 residues. DNA of the CDR3: TGTGCCAGCACCTTTTCTGGTGGCGTTAATGGCTACACCTTC. Amino acid sequence: CASTFSGGVNGYTF.

The chain has TRBV15 and TRBJ1-1; 9 bases align to TRBD1. After removal of 0 bases from V and 5 bases from J, the junction contained 10 bases not matched to a gene. The CDR3 consists of 17 residues. Germline V CDR1 and CDR2: LNHNV, YYDKDF (reference sequence). The CDR3 spells CATSRDLGTGIRTEAFF. DNA of the CDR3: TGTGCCACCAGCAGAGACCTAGGGACAGGGATTCGGACTGAAGCTTTCTTT.

The count of this clone is one. The rearrangement links TRBV6-1 to TRBJ2-1; 10 bases line up with TRBD2. The CDR3 is made up of 14 amino acids. V was pared by 7 bases and J by 9 bases, with 9 bases of the junction left unmatched. Germline lookup yields CDR1 MNHNS and CDR2 SASEGT. The CDR3 reads CASTGAGGPSEQFF. CDR3 coding DNA: TGTGCCAGCACGGGAGCGGGAGGGCCGAGTGAGCAGTTCTTC.

The table lists this clone with a few counts. The chain carries TRBV6-5 and TRBJ2-6; tentatively, D is TRBD2 (6 bases). V gave up 8 bases and J gave up 1 base, with 12 bases separating them. This CDR3 spans 15 amino acids. Germline CDR1 MNHEY, CDR2 SVGAGI. CDR3 nucleotides: TGTGCCAGCGAGTCGGGGAGGTCTGGGGCCAACGTCCTGACTTTC. The encoded protein is CASESGRSGANVLTF.

The chain recombines TRBV9 with TRBJ2-3; D ambiguous. This CDR3 spans 13 amino acids. Trimming shortened V by 0 bases and J by 7 bases, and 9 bases separated the two germline ends. Germline values: CDR1 SGDLS, CDR2 YYNGEE. DNA for the CDR3: TGTGCCAGCAGCGTAGACAGAACCCATACGCAGTATTTT. Translation gives CASSVDRTHTQYF.

The V call is TRBV7-2, the J call TRBJ1-1; 7 bases fit TRBD1. Germline V lookup: CDR1 SGHTA, CDR2 FQGNSA. This CDR3 spans 13 amino acids. V dropped 10 bases and J dropped 4; count of bases not matched to a gene: 9. Here the CDR3 DNA reads TGTGCCACAAACAGGGGTAGCGTCACTGAAGCTTTCTTT. Amino acids: CATNRGSVTEAFF.

The chain carries TRBV10-3 and TRBJ2-7; TRBD2 aligns across 9 bases. Germline V gene sequence: CDR1 ENHRY, CDR2 SYGVKD. The CDR3 covers 16 residues. V was clipped by 2 bases and J by 7 bases; unmatched bases: 12. CDR3 nucleotide sequence: TGTGCCATCAGTGAGAAAAGTGCGGGAGGGCCTGGGGAGCAGTACTTC. As protein: CAISEKSAGGPGEQYF.

The rearrangement joins TRBV28 to TRBJ1-5; D gene uncertain. The CDR3 has 17 residues. Germline CDR1 is MDHEN and CDR2 is SYDVKM. Trimming stripped 1 base from V and 5 bases from J, with 18 bases between. The DNA for the CDR3 is TGTGCCAGCAGTTTATATCAGGCAGGCACCCGTCATCAGCCCCAGCATTTT. Amino acid sequence: CASSLYQAGTRHQPQHF.

This clone came up once. The chain recombines TRBV25-1 with TRBJ2-2, with D perhaps TRBD1 (5 bases). This CDR3 has 14 amino acids. Germline values: CDR1 MGHDK, CDR2 SYGVNS. V gave up 10 bases and J gave up 3 bases, with 15 bases separating them. This CDR3 reads CATTPRTYTGELFF. CDR3 DNA sequence: TGTGCCACTACCCCCCGGACATACACCGGGGAGCTGTTTTTT.

The chain couples TRBV28 to TRBJ2-4, with TRBD1 identical over 7 bases. The CDR3 length is 14 residues. Trimming cost V 4 bases and J 7 bases; bases outside gene matches: 7. Germline CDR1 MDHEN, CDR2 SYDVKM. CDR3 in amino acids: CASSSTGAWNIQYF. DNA of the CDR3: TGTGCCAGCAGTTCCACAGGGGCCTGGAACATTCAGTACTTC.

J is TRBJ2-7 and V is TRBV30, with TRBD2 matching 10 bases. Trimming at V came to 2 bases and at J to 6 bases, leaving 7 bases not matched to a gene. CDR1 and CDR2 (germline): GTSNPN, SVGIG (reference sequence). This CDR3 region has 14 residues. In DNA, the CDR3 is TGTGCCTGGAGTCCACTAGCGGGGCACGGCGAGCAGTACTTC. Amino acids: CAWSPLAGHGEQYF.

J is TRBJ2-3 and V is TRBV5-1, with 9 positions matching TRBD2. The V and J ends lost 0 bases and 3 bases, in that order; junction bases with no gene match: 2. Germline V gene data show CDR1 as SGHRS and CDR2 as YFSETQ. The CDR3 has 15 residues. The CDR3 nucleotides read TGCGCCAGCAGCTTGGGCGGGAGGGGGACAGATACGCAGTATTTT. This sequence encodes CASSLGGRGTDTQYF. The variable domain in full, completed from reference TRBV5-1 and TRBJ2-3, reads KAGVTQTPRYLIKTRGQQVTLSCSPISGHRSVSWYQQTPGQGLQFLFEYFSETQRNKGNFPGRFSGRQFSNSRSEMNVSTLELGDSALYLCASSLGGRGTDTQYFGPGTRLTVL.

The V call is TRBV5-1, the J call TRBJ2-3; D perhaps matches TRBD1 (6 bases). The V gene lost 2 bases and the J gene lost 4 bases, with 14 bases spanning the gap. In germline, CDR1 is SGHRS, CDR2 YFSETQ. CDR3 length equals 15 residues. The CDR3 DNA reads as TGCGCCAGCAGCTTAATCACAGGGATCCCAGATACGCAGTATTTT. It codes for CASSLITGIPDTQYF.

This clone was seen only a few times. The chain has TRBV28 and TRBJ1-1; possibly TRBD1 for D (6 bases). This CDR3 is 13 amino acids long. Germline CDR1 MDHEN, CDR2 SYDVKM. Trimming took off 11 bases at V and 1 base at J, with 14 bases between the two ends. The CDR3 reads CAGRVGANTEAFF. CDR3 nucleotides: TGTGCCGGCCGCGTGGGGGCGAACACTGAAGCTTTCTTT.

The chain has TRBV25-1 and TRBJ2-1; D not resolved. CDR1 and CDR2 from the germline V gene are MGHDK and SYGVNS. This CDR3 is built from 15 residues. The ends were cut back, 2 bases at V and 0 bases at J, with 8 bases in the middle. The CDR3 loop is CASSEIQGSYNEQFF. DNA for the CDR3: TGTGCCAGCAGTGAAATTCAAGGCTCCTACAATGAGCAGTTCTTC.

The CDR3 here is CASTLVHEQYF. As DNA, the CDR3 is TGCGCCAGCACCCTGGTCCACGAGCAGTACTTC. The chain is built from TRBV23-1 and TRBJ2-7; D gene ambiguous. TRBV23-1 falls under the ORF class, with uncertain function. The CDR3 sequence is 11 residues long. Trimming took 7 bases from V and 5 from J, leaving 9 bases between them.

The J gene is TRBJ2-7, the V gene TRBV6-6; 7 nucleotides agree with TRBD1. The CDR3 sequence is 14 residues long. CDR1 and CDR2 (germline): MNHNY, SVGAGI (reference sequence). With 2 bases clipped from V and 2 bases from J, the junction kept 3 bases outside the gene matches. CDR3 protein: CASSYGDRAYEQYF. The DNA of the CDR3 is TGTGCCAGCAGTTACGGGGACAGAGCCTACGAGCAGTACTTC.

The chain carries TRBV10-3 and TRBJ2-1, with a possible D match to TRBD2 (6 bases). V was trimmed by 2 bases and J by 10 bases, leaving 18 bases between them. The CDR3 loop spans 15 amino acids. Germline V gene sequence: CDR1 ENHRY, CDR2 SYGVKD. The CDR3 region is CAISEAASGGGEQFF. CDR3 nucleotides: TGTGCCATCAGTGAGGCGGCGTCTGGGGGAGGAGAGCAGTTCTTC.

The chain uses TRBV2 and TRBJ1-6, with 9 bases matching TRBD1. Germline trimming cut 5 bases from V and 8 bases from J; bases unmatched to any gene: 4. Per the germline V gene, CDR1 is SNHLY and CDR2 is FYNNEI. The CDR3 loop spans 14 amino acids. The CDR3 loop reads CASSPGQGYSPLHF. The CDR3 DNA reads as TGTGCCAGCAGTCCCGGACAGGGGTATTCACCCCTCCACTTT.